These T cell receptor beta chains were read from a single sample in a study of human T cells and chemical hapten exposure. TCRdb passed the RACE reads through MiXCR, listing each CDR3 protein once. This table holds roughly 54,000 distinct CDR3 sequences, about 10% found once. This specimen was whole blood, taken in connection with sensitization to the hapten diphenylcyclopropenone (DPC). Receptors originate from a woman between 50 and 59 years old with alopecia areata. Some clones in this sample may be carry-over from other donors' samples. The CDR3 runs from the conserved cysteine through the conserved F or W. D genes are given only for firm matches. The size entry is marked missing in some rows and otherwise reads once, few, many or a size class.

D: NA
size: few
V: TRBV20-1
J: TRBJ2-2
DNA: TGCAGTGCTAGAGAGCCCGGTATGATCACCGGGGAGCTGTTTTTT
CDR3: CSAREPGMITGELFF

D: NA
size: few
V: TRBV29-1
J: TRBJ2-1
DNA: TGCAGCGTTGACTTCAGCCGCTCCTACAATGAGCAGTTCTTC
CDR3: CSVDFSRSYNEQFF

D: NA
size: many
V: TRBV25-1
J: TRBJ1-3
DNA: TGTGCCAGCAGATCCGGTTGGAGCTCTGGAAACACCATATATTTT
CDR3: CASRSGWSSGNTIYF

D: TRBD1
size: many
V: TRBV18
J: TRBJ2-1
DNA: TGTGCCAGCTCTCCCGGGACAGGGTACAATGAGCAGTTCTTC
CDR3: CASSPGTGYNEQFF

D: TRBD1
size: NA
V: TRBV27
J: TRBJ2-2
DNA: TGTGCCAGCGGACAGGGAGGCACCGGGGAGCTGTTTTTT
CDR3: CASGQGGTGELFF

D: NA
size: NA
V: TRBV6-5
J: TRBJ2-2
DNA: TGTGCCAGCAGTTACCACGGGGCGAACACCGGGGAGCTGTTTTTT
CDR3: CASSYHGANTGELFF

D: NA
size: many
V: TRBV12-3/TRBV12-4
J: TRBJ2-1
DNA: TGTGCCAGCAGTTTTAGGACAGCGAGTAACAATGAGCAGTTCTTC
CDR3: CASSFRTASNNEQFF

D: TRBD1
size: NA
V: TRBV28
J: TRBJ1-1
DNA: TGTGCCAGCAGTTGGGGACAGGGGTGGGCTGAAGCTTTCTTT
CDR3: CASSWGQGWAEAFF

D: NA
size: NA
V: TRBV6-2/TRBV6-3
J: TRBJ2-5
DNA: TGTGCCAGCAGGGAACCGGGGGCCGGAGAGACCCAGTACTTC
CDR3: CASREPGAGETQYF

D: NA
size: many
V: TRBV7-6
J: TRBJ1-4
DNA: TGTGCCAGCAGCTTAGGAGGAGGGGAGAATGAAAAACTGTTTTTT
CDR3: CASSLGGGENEKLFF

D: TRBD2
size: NA
V: TRBV7-6
J: TRBJ2-2
DNA: TGTGCCAGCAGCTTAGTCGGGACTAGCGGGCCGAACACCGGGGAGCTGTTTTTT
CDR3: CASSLVGTSGPNTGELFF

D: NA
size: many
V: TRBV2
J: TRBJ1-2
DNA: TGTGCCAGCAGTGTTCGTGCGAAAGGGGGCTATGGCTACACCTTC
CDR3: CASSVRAKGGYGYTF

D: NA
size: NA
V: TRBV29-1
J: TRBJ2-2
DNA: TGCAGCGTTACAGAGAACACCGGGGAGCTGTTTTTT
CDR3: CSVTENTGELFF

D: NA
size: many
V: TRBV6-2/TRBV6-3
J: TRBJ1-5
DNA: TGTGCCAGCAGTTACTCTCAGGCGAGGCAGCCCCAGCATTTT
CDR3: CASSYSQARQPQHF

D: NA
size: NA
V: TRBV12-3/TRBV12-4
J: TRBJ2-1
DNA: TGTGCCAGCACTTTGGGGACCTCCTACAATGAGCAGTTCTTC
CDR3: CASTLGTSYNEQFF

D: NA
size: many
V: TRBV11-2
J: TRBJ2-1
DNA: TGTGCCAGCAGCCCCGCAGCGGACTTTAGCTCCTACAATGAGCAGTTCTTC
CDR3: CASSPAADFSSYNEQFF

D: NA
size: few
V: TRBV7-8
J: TRBJ1-2
DNA: TGTGCCAGCAGCTTAGCTACCTATGGCTACACCTTC
CDR3: CASSLATYGYTF

D: TRBD1
size: NA
V: TRBV5-1
J: TRBJ2-3
DNA: TGCGCCAGCAGCCTAAGGACAGGCCGGGAAGATACGCAGTATTTT
CDR3: CASSLRTGREDTQYF

D: NA
size: NA
V: TRBV5-6
J: TRBJ1-3
DNA: TGTGCCAGCAGCGCAGACAGGCGATACTCTGGAAACACCATATATTTT
CDR3: CASSADRRYSGNTIYF

D: TRBD1
size: many
V: TRBV27
J: TRBJ1-2
DNA: TGTGCCAGCAGTTTATTTGAGGGGGCCGATGGCTACACCTTC
CDR3: CASSLFEGADGYTF

D: NA
size: NA
V: TRBV18
J: TRBJ2-3
DNA: TGTGCCAGCTCCCCTCTGTCACTGCACACAGATACGCAGTATTTT
CDR3: CASSPLSLHTDTQYF

D: NA
size: NA
V: TRBV12-3/TRBV12-4
J: TRBJ2-3
DNA: TGTGCCAGCAGTCTCGACACGCCGGCCACCACAGATACGCAGTATTTT
CDR3: CASSLDTPATTDTQYF

D: NA
size: NA
V: TRBV6-6
J: TRBJ2-7
DNA: TGTGCCAGCAGTTCCTCCCGGGGAATTGGGTACGAGCAGTACTTC
CDR3: CASSSSRGIGYEQYF

D: NA
size: many
V: TRBV20-1
J: TRBJ1-2
DNA: TGCAGTGGGACAGACTATGGCTACACCTTC
CDR3: CSGTDYGYTF

D: NA
size: many
V: TRBV13
J: TRBJ1-1
DNA: TGTGCCAGCAGCTTAGGGTCGTACACTGAAGCTTTCTTT
CDR3: CASSLGSYTEAFF

D: NA
size: few
V: TRBV7-2
J: TRBJ1-1
DNA: TGTGCCAGCAGCTCCCCTCAGAGTTACACTGAAGCTTTCTTT
CDR3: CASSSPQSYTEAFF

D: NA
size: NA
V: TRBV19
J: TRBJ1-6
DNA: TGTGCCAGTAGCCTCGGCTGGGGCTCACCCCTCCACTTT
CDR3: CASSLGWGSPLHF

D: NA
size: NA
V: TRBV7-2
J: TRBJ1-1
DNA: TGTGCCAGCAGCTTAGTAACAGGGTCGGACACTGAAGCTTTCTTT
CDR3: CASSLVTGSDTEAFF

D: NA
size: few
V: TRBV29-1
J: TRBJ1-1
DNA: TGCAGCGTTCTGGGGCATTACACTGAAGCTTTCTTT
CDR3: CSVLGHYTEAFF

D: NA
size: NA
V: TRBV12-3/TRBV12-4
J: TRBJ1-2
DNA: TGTGCCAGCAGAGAGTGGGGGACACGCGGCTACACCTTC
CDR3: CASREWGTRGYTF

D: NA
size: once
V: TRBV9
J: TRBJ1-1
DNA: TGTGCCAGCAGCGCCTGGACAGCCATCAACACTGAAGCTTTCTTT
CDR3: CASSAWTAINTEAFF

D: NA
size: few
V: TRBV7-6
J: TRBJ2-1
DNA: TGTGCCAGCAGCTTAGGCCCCCCGCTAGCCCGGAACAATGAGCAGTTCTTC
CDR3: CASSLGPPLARNNEQFF

D: TRBD2
size: NA
V: TRBV6-2/TRBV6-3
J: TRBJ2-7
DNA: TGTGCCAGCAGATTAGCGGGAGTTGCCTACGAGCAGTACTTC
CDR3: CASRLAGVAYEQYF

D: NA
size: NA
V: TRBV27
J: TRBJ2-7
DNA: TGTGCCAGCAGTTTCAGGGCCATAGGGGAATACGAGCAGTACTTC
CDR3: CASSFRAIGEYEQYF

D: TRBD2
size: few
V: TRBV2
J: TRBJ2-3
DNA: TGTGCCAGCAGTAGGAGAGCGGGGGCCAGAAGCACAGATACGCAGTATTTT
CDR3: CASSRRAGARSTDTQYF

D: NA
size: many
V: TRBV28
J: TRBJ2-6
DNA: TGTGCCAGCAGTCAGCAAACTGGGGCCAACGTCCTGACTTTC
CDR3: CASSQQTGANVLTF

D: NA
size: NA
V: TRBV28
J: TRBJ1-1
DNA: TGTGCCAGCAGTTTTGGCCGTACCTGGGCTGAAGCTTTCTTT
CDR3: CASSFGRTWAEAFF

D: TRBD2
size: NA
V: TRBV25-1
J: TRBJ2-7
DNA: TGTGCCAGCAGTGGGAGAGGGACTAGCGGGAGAAGGAACGAGCAGTACTTC
CDR3: CASSGRGTSGRRNEQYF

D: NA
size: NA
V: TRBV5-1
J: TRBJ2-1
DNA: TGCGCCAGCAGCTTGACTCAGGGTAGTAATGAGCAGTTCTTC
CDR3: CASSLTQGSNEQFF

D: TRBD2
size: few
V: TRBV10-3
J: TRBJ2-3
DNA: TGTGCCATCAGTGAGAATCTTGGGGGGGCAGATACGCAGTATTTT
CDR3: CAISENLGGADTQYF